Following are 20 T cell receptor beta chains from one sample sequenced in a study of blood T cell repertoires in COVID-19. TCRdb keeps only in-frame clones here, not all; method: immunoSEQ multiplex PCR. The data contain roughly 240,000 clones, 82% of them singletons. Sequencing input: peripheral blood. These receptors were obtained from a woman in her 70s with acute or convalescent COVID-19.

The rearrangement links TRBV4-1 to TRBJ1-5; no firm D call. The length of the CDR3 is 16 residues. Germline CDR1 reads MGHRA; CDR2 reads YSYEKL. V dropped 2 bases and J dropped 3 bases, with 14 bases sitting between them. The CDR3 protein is CASSQKTTGTNQPQHF. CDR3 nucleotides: TGCGCCAGCAGCCAAAAGACTACCGGAACCAATCAGCCCCAGCATTTT.

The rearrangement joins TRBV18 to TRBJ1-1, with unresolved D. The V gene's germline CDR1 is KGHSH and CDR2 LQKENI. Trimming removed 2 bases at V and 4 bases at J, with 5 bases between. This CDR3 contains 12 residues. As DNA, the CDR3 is TGTGCCAGCTCACCAAGTAGCACTGAAGCTTTCTTT. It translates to CASSPSSTEAFF.

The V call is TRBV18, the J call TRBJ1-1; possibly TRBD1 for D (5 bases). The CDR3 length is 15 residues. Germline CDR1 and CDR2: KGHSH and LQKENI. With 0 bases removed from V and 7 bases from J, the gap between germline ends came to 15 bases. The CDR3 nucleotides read TGTGCCAGCTCACCACCGGTCAGGGAAGAAAATGAAGCTTTCTTT. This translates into CASSPPVREENEAFF. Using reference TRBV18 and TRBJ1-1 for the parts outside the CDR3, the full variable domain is NAGVMQNPRHLVRRRGQEARLRCSPMKGHSHVYWYRQLPEEGLKFMVYLQKENIIDESGMPKERFSAEFPKEGPSILRIQQVVRGDSAAYFCASSPPVREENEAFFGQGTRLTVV.

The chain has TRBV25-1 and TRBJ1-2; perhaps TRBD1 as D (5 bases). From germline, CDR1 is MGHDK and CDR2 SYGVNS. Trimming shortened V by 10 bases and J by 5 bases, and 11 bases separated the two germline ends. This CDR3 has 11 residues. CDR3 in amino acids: CATGTEYGYTF. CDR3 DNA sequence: TGTGCCACTGGGACTGAATATGGCTACACCTTC.

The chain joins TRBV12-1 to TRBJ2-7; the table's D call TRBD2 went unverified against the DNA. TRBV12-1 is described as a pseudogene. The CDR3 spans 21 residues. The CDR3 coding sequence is TGTGCCAGCAGCTTTGCGCGCCGGTTAGACCTCGCCTACGGACTACTTTACGAGCAGTACTTC. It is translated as CASSFARRLDLAYGLLYEQYF.

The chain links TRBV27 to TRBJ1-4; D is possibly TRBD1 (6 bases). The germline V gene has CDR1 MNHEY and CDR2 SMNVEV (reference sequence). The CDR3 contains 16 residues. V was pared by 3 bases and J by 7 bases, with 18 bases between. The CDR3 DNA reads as TGTGCCAGCAGTTTCCTGGCAGGGAGGGGGGGTGAAAAACTGTTTTTT. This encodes CASSFLAGRGGEKLFF.

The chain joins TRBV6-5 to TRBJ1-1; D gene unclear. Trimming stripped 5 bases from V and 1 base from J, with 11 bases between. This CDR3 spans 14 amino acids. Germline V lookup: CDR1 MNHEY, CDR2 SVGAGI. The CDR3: CASSREAGNTEAFF. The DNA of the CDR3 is TGTGCCAGCAGTAGGGAGGCGGGGAACACTGAAGCTTTCTTT.

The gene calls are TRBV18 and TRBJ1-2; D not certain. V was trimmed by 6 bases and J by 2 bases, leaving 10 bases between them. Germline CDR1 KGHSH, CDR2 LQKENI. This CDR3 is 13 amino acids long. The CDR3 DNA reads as TGTGCCAGCTCTCCCGGGATGAACTATGGCTACACCTTC. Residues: CASSPGMNYGYTF. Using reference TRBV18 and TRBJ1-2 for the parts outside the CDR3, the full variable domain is NAGVMQNPRHLVRRRGQEARLRCSPMKGHSHVYWYRQLPEEGLKFMVYLQKENIIDESGMPKERFSAEFPKEGPSILRIQQVVRGDSAAYFCASSPGMNYGYTFGSGTRLTVV.

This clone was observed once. CDR3 residues: CASSFPQAGLTFF. The CDR3 DNA sequence: TGTGCCAGCAGTTTTCCTCAAGCGGGGCTTACGTTCTTC. The gene calls are TRBV28 and TRBJ2-1; 7 nucleotides line up with TRBD2. The CDR3 is 13 amino acids. Trimming removed 3 bases from V and 15 bases from J; junction bases left unmatched: 11. CDR1 is MDHEN, CDR2 SYDVKM, per germline.

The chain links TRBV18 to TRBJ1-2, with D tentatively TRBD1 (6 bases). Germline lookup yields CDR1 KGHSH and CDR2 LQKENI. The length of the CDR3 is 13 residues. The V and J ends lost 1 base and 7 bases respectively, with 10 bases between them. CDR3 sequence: CASSPQGERGYTF. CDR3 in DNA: TGTGCCAGCTCACCACAGGGGGAGCGTGGCTACACCTTC.

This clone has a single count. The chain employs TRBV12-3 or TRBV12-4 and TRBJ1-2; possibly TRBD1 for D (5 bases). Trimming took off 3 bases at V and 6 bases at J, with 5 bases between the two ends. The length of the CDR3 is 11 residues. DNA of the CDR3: TGTGCCAGCAGTTTCAGGGATGGCTACACCTTC. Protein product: CASSFRDGYTF.

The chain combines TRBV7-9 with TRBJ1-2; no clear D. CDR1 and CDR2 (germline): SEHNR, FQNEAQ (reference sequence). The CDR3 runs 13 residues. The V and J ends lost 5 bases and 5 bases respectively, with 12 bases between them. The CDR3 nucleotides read TGTGCCAGCAGCCCCCTTGGGCAGTATGGCTACACCTTC. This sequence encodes CASSPLGQYGYTF.

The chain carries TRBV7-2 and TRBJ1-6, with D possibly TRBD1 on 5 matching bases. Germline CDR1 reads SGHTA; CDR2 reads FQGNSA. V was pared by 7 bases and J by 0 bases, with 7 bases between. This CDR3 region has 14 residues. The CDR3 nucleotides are TGTGCCAGCACCGACAGCTCCTATAATTCACCCCTCCACTTT. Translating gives CASTDSSYNSPLHF.

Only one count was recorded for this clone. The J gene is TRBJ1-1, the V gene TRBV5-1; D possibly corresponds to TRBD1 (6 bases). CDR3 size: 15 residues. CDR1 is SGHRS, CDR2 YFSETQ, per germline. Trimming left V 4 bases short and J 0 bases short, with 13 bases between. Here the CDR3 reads CASSNNRELNTEAFF. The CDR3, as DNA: TGCGCCAGCAGCAACAACAGGGAGCTGAACACTGAAGCTTTCTTT.

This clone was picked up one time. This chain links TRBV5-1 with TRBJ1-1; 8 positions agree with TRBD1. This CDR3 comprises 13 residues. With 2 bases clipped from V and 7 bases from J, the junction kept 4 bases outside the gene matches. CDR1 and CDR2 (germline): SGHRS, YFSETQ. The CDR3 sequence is CASSFQGANEAFF. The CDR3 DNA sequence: TGCGCCAGCAGCTTCCAGGGGGCGAATGAAGCTTTCTTT.

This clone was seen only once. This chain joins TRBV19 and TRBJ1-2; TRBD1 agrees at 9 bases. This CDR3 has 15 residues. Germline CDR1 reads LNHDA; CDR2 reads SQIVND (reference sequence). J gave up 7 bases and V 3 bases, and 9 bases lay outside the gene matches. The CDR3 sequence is CASSILGTGLSGYTF. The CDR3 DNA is TGTGCCAGTAGTATTTTGGGGACAGGGCTTTCTGGCTACACCTTC.

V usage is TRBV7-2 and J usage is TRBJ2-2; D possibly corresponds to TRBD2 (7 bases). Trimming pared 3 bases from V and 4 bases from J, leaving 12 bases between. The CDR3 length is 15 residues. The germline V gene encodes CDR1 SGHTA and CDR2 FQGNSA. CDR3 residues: CASSFGGRGTGELFF. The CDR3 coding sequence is TGTGCCAGCAGCTTCGGGGGGCGCGGCACCGGGGAGCTGTTTTTT.

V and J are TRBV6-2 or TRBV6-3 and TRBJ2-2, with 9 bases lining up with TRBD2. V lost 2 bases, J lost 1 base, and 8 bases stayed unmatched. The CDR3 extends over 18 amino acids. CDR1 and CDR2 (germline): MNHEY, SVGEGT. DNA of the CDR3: TGTGCCAGCAGTTACAATAAGCGGGGGGTAAAGAACACCGGGGAGCTGTTTTTT. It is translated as CASSYNKRGVKNTGELFF.

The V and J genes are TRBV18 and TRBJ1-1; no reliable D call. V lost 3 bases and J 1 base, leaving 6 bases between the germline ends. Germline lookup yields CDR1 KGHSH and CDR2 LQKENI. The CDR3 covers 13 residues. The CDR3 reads CASSPEGNTEAFF. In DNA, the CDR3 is TGTGCCAGCTCACCGGAGGGGAACACTGAAGCTTTCTTT.

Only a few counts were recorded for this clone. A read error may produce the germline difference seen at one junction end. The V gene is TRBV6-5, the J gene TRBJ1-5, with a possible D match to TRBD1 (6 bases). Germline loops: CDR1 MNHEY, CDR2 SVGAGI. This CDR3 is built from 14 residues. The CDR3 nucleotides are TGTGCCAGCAGCTACTCGGCCAGGGGTCAGCCCCAGCATTTT. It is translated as CASSYSARGQPQHF.